This T cell receptor (beta chain) is from a study of Ad26.COV2.S vaccination and SARS-CoV-2 variants. Regarding the study as a whole: Reported findings describe substantial breadth in spike-specific CD8+ and CD4+ T cell responses following vaccination.

Described treatment: about 20 received Ad26.COV2.S at low or high dose, single or two shots; about five received placebo; per-sample allocation not given. Sampling occurred on day 63 after the first vaccine or placebo injection. Method: immunoSEQ multiplex PCR; TCRdb's copy keeps in-frame clones and lacks some. The repertoire holds a few hundred thousand clones, with over 75% as singletons. A few counts support this clone. The antigen is undetermined. The sequencing here drew on peripheral blood, taken in a trial of Ad26.COV2.S vaccine versus placebo. The clonotype was recovered from a person aged 18 to 65 who received the Ad26.COV2.S COVID-19 vaccine or a placebo.

CDR3 residues: CASSLGRGNGNTIYF. CDR3 nucleotides: TGCGCCAGCAGCTTGGGTAGAGGGAACGGAAACACCATATATTTT. The chain joins TRBV5-1 to TRBJ1-3; D gene ambiguous. This CDR3 has 15 amino acids. CDR1 is SGHRS, CDR2 YFSETQ, per germline. Trimming cost V 0 bases and J 4 bases, with 11 bases left between them.